These 31 T cell receptor beta chains share one sample of origin, sequenced in a study of identical twins' blood T cells. One entry per CDR3 protein results from TCRdb running MiXCR on the 5' RACE reads. The sample lists 300,000 to 400,000 distinct CDR3 sequences; around 30% were seen once. Sequenced material: PBMCs. Source of these receptors: a woman aged 18 to 55 in good health.

The rearrangement uses TRBV5-6 and TRBJ1-2; no clear D gene. There are 11 residues in the CDR3. V shed 0 bases and J shed 8 bases, with 5 bases lying between them. In germline, CDR1 is SGHDT, CDR2 YYEEEE. The DNA of the CDR3 is TGTGCCAGCAGCTTGGGTGAGGGCTACACCTTC. It encodes CASSLGEGYTF.

The V and J genes are TRBV7-8 and TRBJ1-1; D gene unclear. Trimming shortened V by 5 bases and J by 1 base, and 11 bases separated the two germline ends. Germline CDR1 and CDR2: SGHVS and FQNEAQ. The CDR3 contains 14 residues. CDR3 loop: CASSPYLSNTEAFF. CDR3 DNA sequence: TGTGCCAGCAGCCCCTACCTATCGAACACTGAAGCTTTCTTT.

V and J are TRBV7-9 and TRBJ2-1; 7 nucleotides match TRBD2. V lost 5 bases, J lost 2 bases, and 9 bases stayed unmatched. Germline CDR1 reads SEHNR; CDR2 reads FQNEAQ (reference sequence). There are 16 residues in the CDR3. CDR3 nucleotide sequence: TGTGCCAGCAGCGGAATTAGCGGGTCCACCTACAATGAGCAGTTCTTC. It specifies CASSGISGSTYNEQFF.

This clonotype has a single count. A much larger clone lies a single base off, so this may be a read error. This chain connects TRBV29-1 to TRBJ1-1, with TRBD1 matching 10 bases. Germline CDR1 is SQVTM and CDR2 is ANQGSEA. Trimming at V came to 6 bases and at J to 7 bases, leaving 11 bases not matched to a gene. This CDR3 has 14 residues. CDR3 nucleotide sequence: TGCAGCGTCGCCGTAGTATGGACAGGGGGTGAAGCTTTCTTT. Translation: CSVAVVWTGGEAFF.

On this clonotype: One end of the junction does not line up with germline, which may come from a read error. The chain uses TRBV6-2 or TRBV6-3 and TRBJ2-2; D is unresolved. The CDR3 loop spans 13 amino acids. Germline V gives CDR1 MNHEY, CDR2 SVGEGT. CDR3 sequence reads: CANSYTYTGELFF. CDR3 in DNA: TGTGCCAACAGTTATACTTACACCGGGGAGCTGTTTTTT.

The chain combines TRBV6-1 with TRBJ2-2; 10 nucleotides agree with TRBD1. The V gene end was trimmed by 6 bases and the J gene end by 7 bases; junction bases not matched to a gene: 8. This CDR3 region has 15 residues. Germline V lookup: CDR1 MNHNS, CDR2 SASEGT. CDR3 coding DNA: TGTGCCAGCAGGGGATGGACAGGGGGGATCGGGGAGCTGTTTTTT. Its translation is CASRGWTGGIGELFF.

The chain employs TRBV7-8 and TRBJ1-1; D remains ambiguous. Trimming cost V 3 bases and J 11 bases, with 19 bases left between them. Germline assignment: CDR1 SGHVS and CDR2 FQNEAQ. The CDR3 runs to 14 residues. This CDR3 reads CASSFDESGSGAFF. In DNA, the CDR3 is TGTGCCAGCAGCTTTGATGAGAGCGGATCCGGGGCTTTCTTT.

This chain uses TRBV5-1 with TRBJ2-1, with 7 bases matching TRBD2. CDR3 length: 16 amino acids. The germline gives CDR1 SGHRS, CDR2 YFSETQ. The trim removed 4 bases at V and 0 bases at J, leaving 7 bases unmatched. The CDR3 DNA reads TGCGCCAGCAGCACATTTACTAGCGCCTCCTACAATGAGCAGTTCTTC. Translation gives CASSTFTSASYNEQFF.

This clonotype was counted a few times. The chain couples TRBV2 to TRBJ2-1; 9 bases fit TRBD2. Losses at the gene ends were 9 bases for V and 1 base for J; bases not matched to a gene: 10. The germline V gene has CDR1 SNHLY and CDR2 FYNNEI. CDR3 length: 16 residues. Here the CDR3 DNA reads TGTGCCAGTTTAGCGGGGGTATCTATTTCCTACAATGAGCAGTTCTTC. Its translation is CASLAGVSISYNEQFF.

A remark on this clonotype: A much larger clone lies one base from this, so it may be a read error. The chain recombines TRBV29-1 with TRBJ1-1; D gene unclear. The germline CDR1 and CDR2 sequences are SQVTM and ANQGSEA. The CDR3 is 10 residues long. This CDR3 is CSVVGNEALF. The CDR3 DNA sequence: TGCAGCGTTGTAGGCAATGAAGCTCTCTTT.

A few counts support this clonotype. The chain recombines TRBV29-1 with TRBJ2-1; 13 bases are shared with TRBD2. Germline CDR1 SQVTM, CDR2 ANQGSEA. Trimming cost V 3 bases and J 2 bases; bases outside gene matches: 4. The CDR3 runs to 16 residues. CDR3 sequence reads: CSVDFGTSGTYNEQFF. The CDR3 DNA follows: TGCAGCGTTGATTTCGGGACTAGCGGGACCTACAATGAGCAGTTCTTC.

The rearrangement links TRBV28 to TRBJ2-1, with D possibly TRBD1 on 5 matching bases. Germline values: CDR1 MDHEN, CDR2 SYDVKM. The V and J ends lost 5 bases and 5 bases respectively, with 16 bases between them. CDR3 size: 15 residues. The CDR3 DNA is TGTGCCAGCAGTCCGCAATTGACAGCTAACAATGAGCAGTTCTTC. Translated: CASSPQLTANNEQFF.

This clonotype was detected only a few times. The genes are TRBV10-3 and TRBJ2-7; 7 bases are a match to TRBD2. V shed 11 bases, J shed 3 bases, and the junction held 7 bases outside the gene matches. Germline V gives CDR1 ENHRY, CDR2 SYGVKD. The CDR3 has 12 residues. CDR3 sequence (DNA): TGTGCCTCGGGGGACTACGACTACGAGCAGTACTTC. Protein: CASGDYDYEQYF.

This clonotype was picked up a small number of times. This chain links TRBV6-5 with TRBJ1-3; 8 bases fit TRBD1. The CDR3 runs to 15 residues. The V gene's germline CDR1 is MNHEY and CDR2 SVGAGI. V gave up 0 bases and J gave up 4 bases; unmatched junction bases: 2. The CDR3 nucleotides read TGTGCCAGCAGTTACTCGGGGGACAGGGGAAACACCATATATTTT. Its translation is CASSYSGDRGNTIYF.

The rearrangement joins TRBV3-1 to TRBJ1-1, with D possibly TRBD1 on 5 matching bases. Per the germline V gene, CDR1 is LGHDT and CDR2 is YNNKEL (reference sequence). V lost 4 bases, J lost 1 base, and 16 bases lay in between. The CDR3 has 16 residues. CDR3 in amino acids: CASSRLWGKGNTEAFF. In nucleotides, the CDR3 is TGTGCCAGCAGCCGCTTGTGGGGGAAAGGGAACACTGAAGCTTTCTTT.

This clonotype was counted a few times. J is TRBJ1-2 and V is TRBV20-1, with unresolved D. The CDR3 totals 12 residues. The ends were cut back, 3 bases at V and 3 bases at J, with 8 bases in the middle. From germline, CDR1 is DFQATT and CDR2 SNEGSKA (reference sequence). DNA of the CDR3: TGCAGTGCTAGTGACACCGACTATGGCTACACCTTC. As protein: CSASDTDYGYTF.

In this sample, this clonotype turned up a few times. J is TRBJ1-2 and V is TRBV7-3, with D maybe TRBD1 (6 bases). Germline V lookup: CDR1 SGHTA, CDR2 FQGTGA. The CDR3 is 14 amino acids. The V end lost 0 bases, the J end lost 6 bases, and 11 bases lay between the germline ends. CDR3 region: CASSLTPGAHGYTF. The CDR3 nucleotides read TGTGCCAGCAGCTTAACACCGGGGGCGCATGGCTACACCTTC.

The table lists this clonotype with many counts. This rearrangement joins TRBV2 to TRBJ1-6; no firm D call. This CDR3 contains 13 residues. Trimming removed 3 bases from V and 3 bases from J, with 3 bases in between. The germline V gene has CDR1 SNHLY and CDR2 FYNNEI. In DNA form, the CDR3 reads TGTGCCAGCAGTGACAGCTATAATTCACCCCTCCACTTT. This encodes CASSDSYNSPLHF.

The sample holds many counts of this clonotype. The chain links TRBV29-1 to TRBJ1-1, with D perhaps matching TRBD1 (5 bases). Looked up from germline, CDR1 is SQVTM and CDR2 is ANQGSEA. With 6 bases removed from V and 7 bases from J, the gap between germline ends came to 12 bases. This CDR3 has 11 residues. The CDR3 region has the DNA TGCAGCGTCAGATTTGGGGGTGAAGCTTTCTTT. This encodes CSVRFGGEAFF.

V and J are TRBV20-1 and TRBJ2-1; 15 bases are a match to TRBD2. J was trimmed by 7 bases and V by 3 bases; bases with no gene match: 4. CDR3 length: 15 amino acids. Germline loops: CDR1 DFQATT, CDR2 SNEGSKA (reference sequence). The CDR3 coding sequence is TGCAGTGCTAGCGTGGGGACTAGCGGGAGGAATGAGCAGTTCTTC. The encoded protein is CSASVGTSGRNEQFF.

This chain joins TRBV13 and TRBJ1-1; 7 bases line up with TRBD1. Germline assignment: CDR1 PRHDT and CDR2 FYEKMQ (reference sequence). V trimming: 4 bases; J trimming: 1 base; junction bases outside the gene matches: 9. CDR3 length: 16 amino acids. DNA of the CDR3: TGTGCCAGCAGCTCTACCTGGGACAGAGAGAACACTGAAGCTTTCTTT. Its protein is CASSSTWDRENTEAFF. The full variable domain, rest sourced from reference TRBV13 and TRBJ1-1, is AAGVIQSPRHLIKEKRETATLKCYPIPRHDTVYWYQQGPGQDPQFLISFYEKMQSDKGSIPDRFSAQQFSDYHSELNMSSLELGDSALYFCASSSTWDRENTEAFFGQGTRLTVV.

This clonotype was counted a few times. The J gene is TRBJ2-3, the V gene TRBV29-1; no clear D gene. CDR3 length: 13 residues. V dropped 0 bases and J dropped 9 bases, with 13 bases sitting between them. Germline CDR1 and CDR2: SQVTM and ANQGSEA. The CDR3 spells CSVEEWAGDTQYF. The CDR3 region has the DNA TGCAGCGTTGAAGAATGGGCAGGTGACACGCAGTATTTT.

This clonotype was found many times. The chain carries TRBV19 and TRBJ2-2; D gene uncertain. The CDR3 is made up of 14 amino acids. Between the trimmed V and J ends, which lost 1 base and 3 bases, there was a span of 6 bases. The germline gives CDR1 LNHDA, CDR2 SQIVND (reference sequence). This CDR3 reads CASSIGQYTGELFF. For the CDR3, the DNA is TGTGCCAGTAGTATAGGCCAGTACACCGGGGAGCTGTTTTTT.

Concerning this clonotype: Germline is not matched at one junction end, which may reflect a read error. The J gene is TRBJ1-1, the V gene TRBV5-5, with D maybe TRBD1 (5 bases). This CDR3 contains 13 residues. Germline V gene sequence: CDR1 SGHKS, CDR2 YYEKEE (reference sequence). The CDR3: CTSSLWGNTEAFF. The CDR3 DNA reads TGTACCAGCAGCTTGTGGGGGAATACTGAAGCTTTCTTT.

J is TRBJ1-5 and V is TRBV20-1; no clear D. CDR1 is DFQATT and CDR2 is SNEGSKA in the germline V gene (reference sequence). Between the trimmed V and J ends, which lost 1 base and 2 bases, there was a span of 12 bases. CDR3 size: 15 residues. CDR3 sequence (DNA): TGCAGTGCTAGAGGTCCGTTCCTGGGCAATCAGCCCCAGCATTTT. Translated: CSARGPFLGNQPQHF.

As DNA, the CDR3 is TGTGCCAGCAGTGGGGGAACCCGCAGGTACGAGCAGTACTTC. Its protein product is CASSGGTRRYEQYF. The chain recombines TRBV12-3 or TRBV12-4 with TRBJ2-7, with D perhaps matching TRBD1 or TRBD2 (5 bases each). Between the trimmed V and J ends, which lost 5 bases and 4 bases, there was a span of 15 bases. The CDR3 contains 14 residues.

About this clonotype itself: Just one base apart from a much larger clone, this may be a read error. The chain carries TRBV10-2 and TRBJ1-5; D unresolved. Per germline, CDR1 WSHSY and CDR2 SAAADI. CDR3 length: 13 amino acids. In DNA form, the CDR3 reads TGTGCCAGCAAGGTTAGGGAACGCCATCCCCAGCATTTT. Residues: CASKVRERHPQHF.

Turning to this clonotype: One base away lies a much larger clone, so this may be a sequencing read error. The chain links TRBV14 to TRBJ2-5, with D perhaps being TRBD1 or TRBD2 (5 bases each). This CDR3 contains 15 residues. Germline loops: CDR1 SGHDN, CDR2 FVKESK. V lost 8 bases, J lost 0 bases, and 16 bases lay in between. The CDR3 DNA reads TGTGCCAGCCACTTGCTGGGGGTGAACCAAGAGACCCAGTACTTC. Translated: CASHLLGVNQETQYF.

This clonotype was detected many times. This sequence joins TRBV20-1 and TRBJ1-2; D unresolved. The CDR3 extends over 13 amino acids. The V and J ends lost 1 base and 8 bases respectively, with 14 bases between them. Germline V gene sequence: CDR1 DFQATT, CDR2 SNEGSKA (reference sequence). For the CDR3, the DNA is TGCAGTGCTAGAGGGATCCTTATAGGAGGCTACACCTTC. Its protein is CSARGILIGGYTF.

This clonotype turned up a few times. The rearrangement links TRBV19 to TRBJ1-2, with 8 bases that match TRBD1. V shed 7 bases and J 8 bases; nucleotides not matched to a gene: 9. Germline V lookup: CDR1 LNHDA, CDR2 SQIVND (reference sequence). The CDR3 has 13 residues. CDR3 protein: CASTLGQGGGYTF. In DNA form, the CDR3 reads TGTGCCAGTACCCTTGGACAGGGCGGCGGCTACACCTTC.

The V gene is TRBV6-1, the J gene TRBJ1-1; D is perhaps TRBD1 (6 bases). This CDR3 is 13 amino acids long. The germline V gene encodes CDR1 MNHNS and CDR2 SASEGT. V lost 7 bases, J lost 4 bases, and 13 bases lay in between. CDR3 protein: CASTEGGITEAFF. The CDR3 DNA is TGTGCCAGCACCGAGGGGGGGATCACTGAAGCTTTCTTT.